This is a list of T cell receptor beta chains from one sample in a study of blood T cell repertoires in COVID-19. Generated by immunoSEQ multiplex PCR, the TCRdb table keeps only in-frame clones and is missing some. The sample yields roughly 120,000 clones, about 85% seen once. The specimen was peripheral blood. The receptors originated from a human donor in a cohort sampled during active COVID-19. Each CDR3 is given with its conserved first and last residue. The D gene is left open where the match is weak. Where a row states a size, it is once, few, many or the class of an expanded clone; other rows omit it.

d_gene	abundance	v_gene	j_gene	CDR3aa	CDR3nt
TRBD2	.	TRBV28	TRBJ2-7	CASSLYREAPYEQYF	TGTGCCAGCAGTTTATACCGGGAGGCACCCTACGAGCAGTACTTC
.	.	TRBV4-1	TRBJ1-4	CASRLEGHSTEKLFF	TGCGCCAGCAGACTCGAGGGACACTCCACTGAAAAACTGTTTTTT
TRBD2	.	TRBV4-2	TRBJ2-1	CASSQDPGTSGAYNEQFF	TGTGCCAGCAGCCAAGACCCCGGGACTAGCGGGGCCTACAATGAGCAGTTCTTC
.	.	TRBV19	TRBJ2-1	CASSISHGGPINEQFF	TGTGCCAGTAGTATCTCCCACGGAGGGCCGATCAATGAGCAGTTCTTC
.	few	TRBV19	TRBJ1-1	CASSKRQGPLGVTEAFF	TGTGCCAGTAGTAAAAGGCAGGGGCCACTGGGGGTCACTGAAGCTTTCTTT
.	.	TRBV28	TRBJ1-1	CASSLSGLWNTEAFF	TGTGCCAGCAGTCTATCAGGTTTATGGAACACTGAAGCTTTCTTT
.	.	TRBV7-9	TRBJ1-2	CASSLSQDFGGYTF	TGTGCCAGCAGCTTAAGTCAAGACTTCGGCGGCTACACCTTC
TRBD1	.	TRBV11-2	TRBJ1-1	CASSYMGQMNTEAFF	TGTGCCAGCAGTTACATGGGACAGATGAACACTGAAGCTTTCTTT
TRBD2	.	TRBV19	TRBJ2-3	CASSIWVGGSTDTQYF	TGTGCCAGTAGTATTTGGGTCGGGGGGAGCACAGATACGCAGTATTTT
.	.	TRBV2	TRBJ1-4	CASENRLNEKLFF	TGTGCCAGCGAGAACCGACTGAATGAAAAACTGTTTTTT
TRBD2	.	TRBV5-1	TRBJ2-7	CASSTPGGPPYEQYF	TGCGCCAGCAGCACCCCGGGAGGCCCCCCCTACGAGCAGTACTTC
.	few	TRBV19	TRBJ1-6	CASNIERTRDSPLHF	TGTGCCAGTAACATCGAGAGGACGAGGGATTCACCCCTCCACTTT
TRBD1	.	TRBV19	TRBJ1-1	CASSEDRETEAFF	TGTGCCAGTAGTGAGGACAGGGAGACTGAAGCTTTCTTT
TRBD2	.	TRBV10-1	TRBJ2-3	CASRGTSGDTQYF	TGCGCCAGCAGGGGGACTAGCGGGGATACGCAGTATTTT
.	.	TRBV5-1	TRBJ1-6	CASSLVAENSPLHF	TGCGCCAGCAGCTTGGTGGCAGAAAATTCACCCCTCCACTTT
.	few	TRBV27	TRBJ2-7	CASSFLPPGEGYEQYF	TGTGCCAGCAGTTTCCTGCCCCCAGGGGAAGGTTACGAGCAGTACTTC
TRBD1	.	TRBV9	TRBJ1-6	CASSPRTGLLSPLHF	TGTGCCAGCAGCCCCCGGACAGGGTTATTGTCACCCCTCCACTTT
TRBD1	.	TRBV18	TRBJ2-1	CASSPDRAEQFF	TGTGCCAGCTCACCGGACAGGGCTGAGCAGTTCTTC
TRBD1	.	TRBV27	TRBJ2-5	CASSLHFTAGQGKTQYF	TGTGCCAGCAGTTTACATTTCACCGCAGGACAGGGCAAGACCCAGTACTTC
TRBD1	.	TRBV14	TRBJ2-7	CASRSTGTGVYF	TGTGCCAGCAGGTCCACCGGGACAGGGGTTTACTTC
.	.	TRBV6-2/TRBV6-3	TRBJ1-5	CASSLGVNQPQHF	TGTGCCAGCAGCCTAGGGGTCAATCAGCCCCAGCATTTT
.	.	TRBV5-1	TRBJ2-7	CASSFSGNYEQYF	TGCGCCAGCAGCTTCAGCGGCAACTACGAGCAGTACTTC
TRBD2	.	TRBV10-3	TRBJ2-3	CAISELGSGSSADTQYF	TGTGCCATCAGTGAGTTAGGTAGCGGGAGTTCGGCAGATACGCAGTATTTT
TRBD1	.	TRBV7-3	TRBJ1-4	CASSSKTGKREKLFF	TGTGCCAGCAGCTCTAAGACAGGGAAACGTGAAAAACTGTTTTTT
TRBD1	.	TRBV10-1	TRBJ1-3	CASSNDRGFGNTIYF	TGCGCCAGCAGCAACGACAGGGGCTTCGGGAACACCATATATTTT
.	few	TRBV19	TRBJ2-2	CASGLGRVDTGELFF	TGTGCCAGTGGGTTGGGGCGCGTGGACACCGGGGAGCTGTTTTTT
.	.	TRBV6-1	TRBJ2-3	CASSEAARTDTQYF	TGTGCCAGCAGTGAAGCGGCTCGCACAGATACGCAGTATTTT
TRBD1	.	TRBV3-1/TRBV3-2	TRBJ1-1	CASSQAGGGATEAFF	TGTGCCAGCAGCCAAGCAGGGGGTGGGGCCACTGAAGCTTTCTTT
.	.	TRBV11-2	TRBJ2-6	CASSLVVGANVLTF	TGTGCCAGCAGCTTAGTCGTGGGGGCCAACGTCCTGACTTTC
.	few	TRBV11-2	TRBJ2-5	CASSPPTQRKYQETQYF	TGTGCCAGCAGCCCCCCGACCCAGCGGAAATACCAAGAGACCCAGTACTTC
.	once	TRBV5-1	TRBJ2-1	CASSLGIPGSTYNEQFF	TGCGCCAGCAGCTTGGGGATCCCAGGGTCGACCTACAATGAGCAGTTCTTC